The entry below describes one T cell receptor (beta chain). Its antigen is unidentified. The data stem from a study of cytomegalovirus exposure and HLA in healthy donors. Clones were sequenced by immunoSEQ multiplex PCR, and TCRdb holds only the in-frame ones, with some missing. Of 330,000 or so clones listed, about nine tenths are singletons. General study findings and limits: The majority of TCR sequences were rare, yet some public TCRs appeared in many donors. Published work reported that the classifier diagnosed cytomegalovirus status with high specificity and sensitivity.

The length of the CDR3 is 12 residues. CDR1 and CDR2 (germline): SGHNT, YYREEE (reference sequence). V lost 4 bases and J lost 2, with 6 bases in between. The clonotype comes from a young woman in good health and CMV-seronegative. This chain links TRBV5-4 with TRBJ2-5; D is uncertain. The sequencing input was PBMCs. The chain's CDR3 is CASSLEQETQYF. The CDR3 region has the DNA TGTGCCAGCAGCCTTGAGCAAGAGACCCAGTACTTC.